Sequencing of this TCR beta chain was carried out in a study of T cells in Graves' hyperthyroidism and ophthalmopathy. Looked up from germline, CDR1 is PRHDT and CDR2 is FYEKMQ (reference sequence). The CDR3 contains 18 residues. J lost 0 bases, V lost 2 bases, and 11 bases had no gene match. TCR beta CDR3 region amplification was performed from RNA transcripts. In the first-round RT-PCR of the TCR CDR3, the HTBI primer set was used. Each CDR3 protein gets one entry after TCRdb re-called the multiplex PCR reads with MiXCR. The table records about 360,000 distinct CDR3 sequences, under 20% of them present only once. Graves' hyperthyroidism qualified as stable when ophthalmopathy did not progress within 18 months. Disease duration under 2 months; hyperthyroidism patients were aged 18 to 65. PBMCs stemmed from around 10 ml fresh peripheral blood. This clonotype was seen more than once but under ten times.

This TCR was sampled from a woman aged 18-35 years with Graves' hyperthyroidism. The sequenced sample was blood. The chain links TRBV13 to TRBJ2-3, with 7 bases aligning to TRBD2. The CDR3 DNA reads as TGTGCCAGCAGCTTATGGAAGGAGGGCGGGGGTAGCACAGATACGCAGTATTTT. This encodes CASSLWKEGGGSTDTQYF.